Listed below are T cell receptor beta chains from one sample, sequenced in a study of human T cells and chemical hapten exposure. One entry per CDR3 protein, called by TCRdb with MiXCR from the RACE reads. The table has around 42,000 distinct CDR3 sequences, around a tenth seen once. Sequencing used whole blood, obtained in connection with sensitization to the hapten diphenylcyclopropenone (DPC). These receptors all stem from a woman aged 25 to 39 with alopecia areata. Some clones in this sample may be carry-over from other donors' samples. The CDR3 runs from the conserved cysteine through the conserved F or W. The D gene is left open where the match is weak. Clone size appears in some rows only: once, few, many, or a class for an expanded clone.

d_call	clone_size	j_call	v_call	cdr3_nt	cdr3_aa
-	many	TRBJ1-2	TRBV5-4	TGTGCCAGCAGCTTGGGGGGACAAGGATTAAGGGAGAATGGCTACACCTTC	CASSLGGQGLRENGYTF
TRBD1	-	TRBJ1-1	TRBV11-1	TGTGCCAGCAGGCGACAGGGAGCTGAAGCTTTCTTT	CASRRQGAEAFF
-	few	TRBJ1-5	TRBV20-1	TGCAGTGCTAGAGCGGGGGACAATCAGCCCCAGCATTTT	CSARAGDNQPQHF
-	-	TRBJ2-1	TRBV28	TGTGCCAGCAGCCGTTGGCCCTACAATGAGCAGTTCTTC	CASSRWPYNEQFF
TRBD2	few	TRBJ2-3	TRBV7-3	TGTGCCAGCAGCTTAAATCCTAGCGGGGGGAATACGCAGTATTTT	CASSLNPSGGNTQYF
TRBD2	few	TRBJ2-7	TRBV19	TGTGCCAGTACTCCCGGGCGGGGGGGCTACGAGCAGTACTTC	CASTPGRGGYEQYF
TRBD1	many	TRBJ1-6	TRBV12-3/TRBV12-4	TGTGCCAGCAGATACCGGGACAGTGGGAATTCACCCCTCCACTTT	CASRYRDSGNSPLHF
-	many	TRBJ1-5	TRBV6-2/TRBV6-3	TGTGCCAGCAGTATGTTAGAGGGGAGGACCCAGCATTTT	CASSMLEGRTQHF
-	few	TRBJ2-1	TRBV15	TGTGCCACCAGCAGAGTCCCCGGGCCAAAATACAATGAGCAGTTCTTC	CATSRVPGPKYNEQFF
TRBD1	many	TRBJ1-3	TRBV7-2	TGTGCCAGCAGCTTCTGGACAGGGACCTCTGGAAACACCATATATTTT	CASSFWTGTSGNTIYF
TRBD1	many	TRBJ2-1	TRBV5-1	TGCGCCAGCAGCTTGGTAGGGGGCTCCGGAGATGAGCAGTTCTTC	CASSLVGGSGDEQFF
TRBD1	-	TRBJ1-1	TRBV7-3	TGTGCCAGCAGCTCCGGACAGGAACCGGCTTTCTTT	CASSSGQEPAFF
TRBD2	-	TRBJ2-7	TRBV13	TGTGCCAGCAGCCCGATGGCGGGACTATGGGGCGAGCAGTACTTC	CASSPMAGLWGEQYF
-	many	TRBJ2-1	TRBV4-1	TGCGCCAGCAGCCCAGGGTTTGGGGCCAATGAGCAGTTCTTC	CASSPGFGANEQFF
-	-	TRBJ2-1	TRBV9	TGTGCCAGCAGCGTCCGTGACATCTCCTACAATGAGCAGTTCTTC	CASSVRDISYNEQFF
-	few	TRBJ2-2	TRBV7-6	TGTGCCAGCAGCTTAATGGCCACCGGGGAGCTGTTTTTT	CASSLMATGELFF
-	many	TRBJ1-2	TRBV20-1	TGCAGTGCGAGCGGAATCGGGGTCTCGAACTATGGCTACACCTTC	CSASGIGVSNYGYTF
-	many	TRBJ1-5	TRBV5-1	TGCGCCAGAGGATCCGATCCACAGCCCCAGCATTTT	CARGSDPQPQHF
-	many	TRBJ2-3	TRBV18	TGTGCCAGCTCACCATCCGTAGGCACAGATACGCAGTATTTT	CASSPSVGTDTQYF
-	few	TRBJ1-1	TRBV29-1	TGCAGCGTCGCGGTGACAGGAGGGGACACTGAAGCTTTCTTT	CSVAVTGGDTEAFF
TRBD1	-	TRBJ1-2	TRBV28	TGTGCCAGCAGTTTAAACCCGGGACAGGGTGGCGATGGCTACACCTTC	CASSLNPGQGGDGYTF
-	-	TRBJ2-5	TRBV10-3	TGTGCCATCAGTGAGTCGGGGGAGACCCAGTACTTC	CAISESGETQYF
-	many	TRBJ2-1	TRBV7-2	TGTGCCAGCAGCTTGGGACCCTACAATGAGCAGTTCTTC	CASSLGPYNEQFF
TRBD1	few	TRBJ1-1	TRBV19	TGTGCCAGTAACTACGGACAGGCTTTGGGAGCTTTCTTT	CASNYGQALGAFF
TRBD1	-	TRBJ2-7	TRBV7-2	TGTGCCAGCAGCCGTACAGGGGGCTCTTACGAGCAGTACTTC	CASSRTGGSYEQYF
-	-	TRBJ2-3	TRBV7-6	TGTGCCAGCAGCTTAGAAGCCCCCGGGTGGGATACGCAGTATTTT	CASSLEAPGWDTQYF
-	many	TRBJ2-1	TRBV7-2	TGTGCCAGCAGCTTTCCCTGGGGGAATGAGCAGTTCTTC	CASSFPWGNEQFF
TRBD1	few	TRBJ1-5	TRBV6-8	TGTGCCAGCAGTTACTCGGGGACAGTCAATCAGCCCCAGCATTTT	CASSYSGTVNQPQHF
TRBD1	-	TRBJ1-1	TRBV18	TGTGCCAGCTCACCGAACACAGGGGTAATGAACACTGAAGCTTTCTTT	CASSPNTGVMNTEAFF
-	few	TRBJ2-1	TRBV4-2	TGTGCCAGCAGCCAAACCATTGCGGATGAGCAGTTCTTC	CASSQTIADEQFF
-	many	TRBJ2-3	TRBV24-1	TGTGCCACCAGTGCCAATATCATCGCGCAGGGTTACGCAGATACGCAGTATTTT	CATSANIIAQGYADTQYF
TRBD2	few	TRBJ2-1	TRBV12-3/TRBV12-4	TGTGCCAGCAGTACTCTAGCGGTCTCCTACAATGAGCAGTTCTTC	CASSTLAVSYNEQFF
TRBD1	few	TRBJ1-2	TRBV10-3	TGTGCCATCAGTGAGCCGGGACAGGGGGCATATGGCTACACCTTC	CAISEPGQGAYGYTF
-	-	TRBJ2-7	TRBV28	TGTGCCAGCAGTTTAGTGGGGGGTGAGCAGTACTTC	CASSLVGGEQYF
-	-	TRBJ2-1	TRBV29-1	TGCAGCGTTGAAACCCACTATCGGTTCTTC	CSVETHYRFF
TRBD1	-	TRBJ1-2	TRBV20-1	TGCAGTGCTAGGCGGCAGGGGGACGACTATGGCTACACCTTC	CSARRQGDDYGYTF
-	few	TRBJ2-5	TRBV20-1	TGCAGTGCTACCCCTACAGGGTTAGGTCTCCAAGAGACCCAGTACTTC	CSATPTGLGLQETQYF
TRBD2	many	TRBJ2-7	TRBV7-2	TGTGCCAGCAGCCGGGGGGGACAATTCTACGAGCAGTACTTC	CASSRGGQFYEQYF
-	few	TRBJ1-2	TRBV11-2	TGTGCCAGCAGCTTATTGGGATCGACCAGGGTGGGCTACACCTTC	CASSLLGSTRVGYTF
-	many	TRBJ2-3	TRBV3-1	TGTGCCAGCAGCCAAGGACCGGGACTCCGCCCGACAGATACGCAGTATTTT	CASSQGPGLRPTDTQYF
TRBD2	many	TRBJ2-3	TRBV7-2	TGTGCCAGCAGCTTAGGAGCGGGGGTCACAGATACGCAGTATTTT	CASSLGAGVTDTQYF
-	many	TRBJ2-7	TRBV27	TGTGCCAGCAGTTTCCTTGGACAGTCCTACGAGCAGTACTTC	CASSFLGQSYEQYF
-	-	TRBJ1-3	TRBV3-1	TGTGCCAGCAGCCAAGGTAACAGCCCTGCTGGAAACACCATATATTTT	CASSQGNSPAGNTIYF
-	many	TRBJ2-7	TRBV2	TGTGCCAGCAGTAGGTCGCAGACCTACGAGCAGTACTTC	CASSRSQTYEQYF
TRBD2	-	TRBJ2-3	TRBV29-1	TGCAGCGTTCCACGCAGGCGGGGGAGGACAGATACGCAGTATTTT	CSVPRRRGRTDTQYF
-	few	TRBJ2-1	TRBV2	TGTGCCAGCACCCTAGATTTGGGCGTGCAGTTCTTC	CASTLDLGVQFF
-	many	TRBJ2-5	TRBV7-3	TGTGCCAGCAGCTTGGAATTACAAGAGACCCAGTACTTC	CASSLELQETQYF
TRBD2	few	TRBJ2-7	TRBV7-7	TGTGCCAGCAGCCCCTTTTCCAGCGGGGGGGCTCAATCCTACGAGCAGTACTTC	CASSPFSSGGAQSYEQYF
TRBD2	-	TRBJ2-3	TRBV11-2	TGTGCCAGCAGCCGAACTAGCGTCCGAGGCACAGATACGCAGTATTTT	CASSRTSVRGTDTQYF